Sequencing of this T cell receptor (beta chain) was carried out in a study of coeliac disease. On the study more broadly: The study queried TRBV7-2 bias without high-resolution HLA data.

A remark on this clone: The target antigen is unknown.

Study conclusions and caveats: Most TRB amino acid sequences occurred in only one sample. In active celiac disease, intraepithelial and lamina propria TRB and TRG repertoires were less clonal than controls.

Sequencing used immunoSEQ multiplex PCR; TCRdb keeps in-frame clones, though not all of them. The data contain roughly 1,500 clones, around 60% of them singletons. V lost 6 bases and J lost 4, with 9 bases in between. Germline values: CDR1 SQVTM, CDR2 ANQGSEA. This CDR3 has 11 residues. Sequencing used one aliquot of about 530,000 cells per fraction. The chain carries TRBV29-1 and TRBJ1-2, with D possibly TRBD1 on 6 matching bases. The sequenced sample consisted of intraepithelial lymphocytes from the gut. The sequence derives from a woman aged 45-60 years with celiac disease on a gluten-free diet. The CDR3 DNA is TGCAGCGTGGCGGACAGCTATGGCTACACCTTC. The encoded protein is CSVADSYGYTF.